Listed below are T cell receptor beta chains from one sample, sequenced in a study of blood T cell repertoires in COVID-19. The assay was immunoSEQ multiplex PCR, and TCRdb's table has in-frame clones only and misses some. The table lists 100,000 to 150,000 clones, approximately 80% of them singletons. Source material: peripheral blood. All receptors derive from a woman aged 55-69 years with active or convalescent COVID-19. CDR3s include the opening cysteine and the closing phenylalanine or tryptophan. D genes are given only for firm matches. Clone size is shown for a subset of rows, as once, few, many or a class of expanded clone.

>.|TRBJ1-1|TRBV3-1/TRBV3-2|.
CASSSAPTGFAFF
TGTGCCAGCAGCTCAGCACCAACAGGGTTTGCTTTCTTT
>TRBD1|TRBJ1-2|TRBV5-4|.
CASSRQGTNYGYTF
TGTGCCAGCAGCCGACAGGGGACTAACTATGGCTACACCTTC
>.|TRBJ1-6|TRBV4-1|.
CASSPGGSSYNSPLHF
TGCGCCAGCAGCCCAGGAGGGAGCTCCTATAATTCACCCCTCCACTTT
>.|TRBJ2-3|TRBV7-2|.
CASSPTGPFSGTQYF
TGTGCCAGCAGCCCGACAGGCCCCTTCTCAGGGACGCAGTATTTT
>.|TRBJ1-5|TRBV19|.
CASRVLVQGGNQPQHF
TGTGCCAGTAGGGTTCTGGTACAGGGTGGCAATCAGCCCCAGCATTTT
>TRBD2|TRBJ2-7|TRBV5-4|once
CASSPPGRDGLREQYF
TGTGCCAGCAGCCCTCCGGGGAGGGACGGCCTTCGGGAGCAGTACTTC
>.|TRBJ2-2|TRBV19|.
CASSSRANTGELFF
TGTGCCAGTAGTAGTCGGGCGAACACCGGGGAGCTGTTTTTT
>TRBD1|TRBJ2-3|TRBV2|.
CASTAPPGQNTDTQYF
TGTGCCAGCACAGCCCCTCCGGGACAGAACACAGATACGCAGTATTTT
>.|TRBJ1-1|TRBV19|.
CASYPSRSGLMNTEAFF
TGTGCCAGTTATCCAAGCCGTTCAGGGCTCATGAACACTGAAGCTTTCTTT
>.|TRBJ1-2|TRBV6-5|few
CASSYNPGNVYGYTF
TGTGCCAGCAGTTACAACCCAGGAAACGTCTATGGCTACACCTTC
>.|TRBJ2-5|TRBV18|.
CASSPREETQYF
TGTGCCAGCTCACCAAGAGAAGAGACCCAGTACTTC
>TRBD1|TRBJ2-7|TRBV28|once
CASRMYRGISYEQYF
TGTGCCAGCAGGATGTACAGGGGTATCTCCTACGAGCAGTACTTC
>.|TRBJ1-2|TRBV2|.
CASLQVPPGYTF
TGTGCCAGCCTGCAGGTGCCTCCGGGCTACACCTTC
>TRBD2|TRBJ2-5|TRBV7-9|few
CASSHGLALGGETQYF
TGTGCCAGCAGCCACGGACTAGCGCTAGGGGGGGAGACCCAGTACTTC
>.|TRBJ2-7|TRBV7-2|.
CASRKGMGGSYEQYF
TGTGCCAGCAGAAAGGGGATGGGGGGCTCCTACGAGCAGTACTTC
>TRBD1|TRBJ2-7|TRBV5-4|.
CASSLGGQGTYEQYF
TGTGCCAGCAGCTTGGGGGGACAGGGTACCTACGAGCAGTACTTC
>TRBD1|TRBJ1-1|TRBV6-5|once
CASRGQGRTEAFF
TGTGCCAGCAGGGGACAGGGGAGGACTGAAGCTTTCTTT
>.|TRBJ1-1|TRBV2|.
CASKNGAGGNTEAFF
TGTGCCAGCAAGAATGGGGCAGGCGGGAACACTGAAGCTTTCTTT
>.|TRBJ2-7|TRBV29-1|.
CSVETGDSYEQYF
TGCAGCGTTGAGACGGGAGATTCATACGAGCAGTACTTC
>.|TRBJ1-2|TRBV6-2/TRBV6-3|.
CASSYFVQAGYGYTF
TGTGCCAGCAGTTACTTCGTGCAGGCAGGCTATGGCTACACCTTC
>TRBD2|TRBJ2-7|TRBV5-1|once
CASSFRLAPDYEQYF
TGCGCCAGCAGCTTCCGACTAGCGCCAGACTACGAGCAGTACTTC
>TRBD2|TRBJ2-1|TRBV24-1|.
CATSDPGLAVGPSSYNEQFF
TGTGCCACCAGTGATCCCGGACTAGCTGTCGGCCCGAGCTCCTACAATGAGCAGTTCTTC